These 15 T cell receptor beta chains share one sample of origin, sequenced in a study of yellow fever vaccine responses in identical twins. TCRdb itself ran the RT-PCR reads through MiXCR, one entry per CDR3 protein. Of about 2,400 distinct CDR3 sequences in the sample, 70% to 85% were seen once. The sample consisted of T cells from blood (PBMCs), unsorted or a sorted subset (not recorded which), taken before or after yellow fever vaccination (not recorded which). The receptor source for this set is a woman aged 18 to 35 who received the yellow fever vaccine.

The chain employs TRBV11-3 and TRBJ2-5, with TRBD2 identical over 13 bases. CDR3 length: 16 amino acids. V lost 5 bases and J lost 5; bases outside the gene matches: 8. Germline V gene sequence: CDR1 SGHNT, CDR2 YENEEA. CDR3 nucleotide sequence: TGTGCCAGCAGCACCCGGACTAGCGGGAGAAGTGAGACCCAGTACTTC. This sequence encodes CASSTRTSGRSETQYF.

The V gene is TRBV2, the J gene TRBJ2-3; TRBD2 agrees at 11 bases. Trimming removed 4 bases from V and 8 bases from J; junction bases left unmatched: 2. This CDR3 is built from 13 residues. Germline CDR1 is SNHLY and CDR2 is FYNNEI. In nucleotides, the CDR3 is TGTGCCAGCAGTGCTCTAGCGGGAGGTACGCAGTATTTT. Amino acid sequence: CASSALAGGTQYF.

V is TRBV11-3 and J is TRBJ1-1; D remains unclear. With 5 bases removed from V and 2 bases from J, the gap between germline ends came to 9 bases. Germline CDR1 and CDR2: SGHNT and YENEEA. This CDR3 has 13 amino acids. In nucleotides, the CDR3 is TGTGCCAGCAGCCGAGACCGAAACACTGAAGCTTTCTTT. Translation: CASSRDRNTEAFF.

The rearrangement joins TRBV10-3 to TRBJ2-5, with TRBD2 identical over 7 bases. The V gene end was trimmed by 11 bases and the J gene end by 4 bases; junction bases not matched to a gene: 10. Germline-derived CDR1 and CDR2 are ENHRY and SYGVKD. The CDR3 has 13 amino acids. The CDR3, as DNA: TGTGCCGCCGGGACTAAAGAAGGAGAGACCCAGTACTTC. Amino acid sequence: CAAGTKEGETQYF.

This clonotype came up a few times. The rearrangement joins TRBV29-1 to TRBJ1-2; 7 bases match TRBD1. CDR1 SQVTM and CDR2 ANQGSEA come from the germline V gene. The CDR3 consists of 16 residues. The trim removed 7 bases at V and 1 base at J, leaving 15 bases unmatched. The CDR3 nucleotides are TGCAGCGCCTACGGAACCCGGGACAGCCATAACTATGGCTACACCTTC. Translated, it gives CSAYGTRDSHNYGYTF.

The chain's CDR3 is CASSEVDTQYF. The CDR3 DNA follows: TGTGCCAGCAGTGAGGTAGATACGCAGTATTTT. The chain uses TRBV2 and TRBJ2-3, with D unresolved. The germline V and J ends were trimmed by 3 bases and 5 bases, with 3 bases remaining between them. The CDR3 loop spans 11 amino acids. Looked up from germline, CDR1 is SNHLY and CDR2 is FYNNEI.

The rearrangement uses TRBV29-1 and TRBJ2-1; the match to TRBD2 covers 7 bases. The CDR3 contains 12 residues. After removal of 4 bases from V and 5 bases from J, the junction contained 2 bases not matched to a gene. Per the germline V gene, CDR1 is SQVTM and CDR2 is ANQGSEA. The CDR3 protein is CSVGLADNEQFF. CDR3 bases: TGCAGCGTTGGTCTAGCGGACAATGAGCAGTTCTTC.

The chain combines TRBV5-1 with TRBJ2-5, with D unclear. V lost 0 bases and J 1 base, leaving 7 bases between the germline ends. Germline CDR1 reads SGHRS; CDR2 reads YFSETQ. The CDR3 is 14 residues long. The CDR3 DNA follows: TGCGCCAGCAGCTTGGGACCCACCCAAGAGACCCAGTACTTC. Residues: CASSLGPTQETQYF.

The chain couples TRBV5-6 to TRBJ1-1; 7 bases match TRBD1. The ends lost 4 bases at V and 2 bases at J; junction bases unmatched: 5. The V gene's germline CDR1 is SGHDT and CDR2 YYEEEE. The CDR3 totals 14 residues. The CDR3 DNA reads as TGTGCCAGCAGCCCGACAGGGTTTAACACTGAAGCTTTCTTT. It encodes CASSPTGFNTEAFF.

This chain uses TRBV23-1 with TRBJ1-5; a weak D match, TRBD1 (5 bases). TRBV23-1 is treated as an ORF (open reading frame) with a function not yet certain. The CDR3 loop spans 13 amino acids. The ends were cut back, 2 bases at V and 5 bases at J, with 7 bases in the middle. The CDR3 sequence: CASSQRGDQPQHF. The CDR3 DNA reads as TGCGCCAGCAGTCAAAGAGGGGATCAGCCCCAGCATTTT.

The CDR3 protein is CATSRETGSSYEQYF. The CDR3, as DNA: TGTGCCACCAGCAGAGAGACAGGGTCCTCCTACGAGCAGTACTTC. The V call is TRBV15, the J call TRBJ2-7, with 7 nucleotides matching TRBD1. The CDR3 spans 15 residues. Germline trimming cut 0 bases from V and 0 bases from J; bases unmatched to any gene: 2. CDR1 and CDR2 from the germline V gene are LNHNV and YYDKDF (reference sequence). Looking up the rest from reference TRBV15 and TRBJ2-7 gives the full variable domain: DAMVIQNPRYQVTQFGKPVTLSCSQTLNHNVMYWYQQKSSQAPKLLFHYYDKDFNNEADTPDNFQSRRPNTSFCFLDIRSPGLGDTAMYLCATSRETGSSYEQYFGPGTRLTVT.

The chain recombines TRBV11-3 with TRBJ1-3; the D is unclear. CDR3 length equals 11 residues. Germline values: CDR1 SGHNT, CDR2 YENEEA. V dropped 1 base and J dropped 7 bases, with 2 bases sitting between them. The CDR3 loop reads CASSLANTIYF. The CDR3 region has the DNA TGTGCCAGCAGCTTAGCCAACACCATATATTTT.

This chain links TRBV10-3 with TRBJ1-2, with TRBD1 as a possible D gene (6 bases). This CDR3 is 14 amino acids long. Germline loops: CDR1 ENHRY, CDR2 SYGVKD. V lost 6 bases and J 4 bases, leaving 15 bases between the germline ends. The CDR3 nucleotides read TGTGCCATCAGGGAACAGGGAGGTCCCTATGGCTACACCTTC. It translates to CAIREQGGPYGYTF.

This rearrangement joins TRBV13 to TRBJ2-7; D gene ambiguous. This CDR3 contains 11 residues. V shed 5 bases and J shed 2 bases, with 4 bases lying between them. Germline V gene lookup returns CDR1 PRHDT and CDR2 FYEKMQ (reference sequence). CDR3 sequence: CASSLTYEQYF. CDR3 nucleotides: TGTGCCAGCAGCCTTACCTACGAGCAGTACTTC.

The V gene is TRBV29-1, the J gene TRBJ2-5; TRBD2 agrees at 10 bases. Per the germline V gene, CDR1 is SQVTM and CDR2 is ANQGSEA. V lost 6 bases, J lost 5 bases, and 0 bases stayed unmatched. The CDR3 length is 11 residues. CDR3 region: CSVTSGETQYF. CDR3 in DNA: TGCAGCGTGACTAGCGGGGAGACCCAGTACTTC.